This T cell receptor beta chain was recovered during a study of blood T cell repertoires in COVID-19. Germline V CDR1 and CDR2: SGHVS, FNYEAQ. The CDR3 runs to 17 residues. The ends were cut back, 1 base at V and 8 bases at J, with 21 bases in the middle. The method was immunoSEQ multiplex PCR; TCRdb's version includes in-frame clones alone and lacks a portion of them. This table holds about 370,000 clones, about 90% found once. The receptor was derived from a woman between 25 and 40 years old who had recovered from COVID-19. Sequencing was done on a sample of PBMCs or T cells enriched from blood (not recorded which). This sequence joins TRBV7-6 and TRBJ1-3; D remains ambiguous. The DNA of the CDR3 is TGTGCCAGCAGCTTAGTTGTTCTCGGCGGTCCTCGGGACACCATATATTTT. Translated, it gives CASSLVVLGGPRDTIYF.